This T cell receptor beta chain was identified during a study of T cell responses to AZD1222 COVID-19 vaccine. Study results and caveats: Of spike-specific TCRs, nearly half reportedly target regions left unmutated in variants. At study baseline, merely five or six AZD1222 recipients were seropositive. Repertoire sampling occurred only after the peak T cell response.

Comments on this clone: Its specificity is unknown.

Clones were sequenced by immunoSEQ multiplex PCR, and TCRdb holds only the in-frame ones, with some missing. The data hold some 170,000 clones, with 90% to 95% observed a single time. Sequenced here: peripheral blood, sampled 28 days after the second AZD1222 dose. The clonotype was recovered from an adult who received the AZD1222 COVID-19 vaccine.

The CDR3 bases are TGCGCCAGCAGCCCTAGCCCAGGCGGCTCCTACGAGCAGTACTTC. Amino acid sequence: CASSPSPGGSYEQYF. The rearrangement uses TRBV5-1 and TRBJ2-7; TRBD2 is a possible D gene (5 bases). Trimming stripped 4 bases from V and 0 bases from J, with 14 bases between. CDR1 and CDR2 (germline): SGHRS, YFSETQ. The CDR3 sequence is 15 residues long.